This entry is about one T cell receptor beta chain. The antigen is unknown. Germline assignment: CDR1 SEHNR and CDR2 FQNEAQ (reference sequence). V shed 0 bases and J 8 bases; nucleotides not matched to a gene: 8. CDR3 length: 17 amino acids. In the PCR, 60 Vbeta and 13 Jbeta primers were used. TCRdb keeps only in-frame clones here, not all; method: immunoSEQ multiplex PCR. The sample consists of 95,000 to 100,000 clones, roughly 70% of them appearing once. This entry is derived from a study of cytomegalovirus exposure and HLA in healthy donors. General study findings and limits: A later analysis appeared to link common viral pathogens to several of the most significant clusters. The study recorded fewer than 200 TCR beta chains that were cytomegalovirus-associated.

Sequencing was carried out using PBMCs. V and J are TRBV7-9 and TRBJ2-1; TRBD2 aligns across 12 bases. This clonotype was sampled from a man aged 45 to 65 in good health and CMV-seronegative. The CDR3: CASSLARGLAGPHEQFF. The CDR3 bases are TGTGCCAGCAGCTTAGCCCGAGGACTAGCGGGGCCCCATGAGCAGTTCTTC.